This T cell receptor beta chain is from a study of early T cells in non-severe SARS-CoV-2 infection. The CDR3 totals 13 residues. V was clipped by 4 bases and J by 4 bases, with 10 bases between them. TCRdb re-derived calls from the 5' RACE reads in MiXCR, one entry per CDR3 protein. Among tens of thousands of distinct CDR3 sequences listed, around 13% were seen once. This clonotype was counted at least ten times. The rearrangement joins TRBV12-3 or TRBV12-4 to TRBJ2-5; D possibly corresponds to TRBD1 (5 bases). Input material: whole blood. This TCR was sampled from an adult who was a healthcare worker with PCR-confirmed SARS-CoV-2 infection or an uninfected control (not recorded which). The CDR3 DNA reads TGTGCCAGCAGTTGGGGTAGGGGAGAGACCCAGTACTTC. Amino acid sequence: CASSWGRGETQYF.